These 22 T cell receptor beta chains originate from one sample sequenced in a study of cytomegalovirus exposure and HLA in healthy donors. The PCR made use of 60 Vbeta and 13 Jbeta primers. Only in-frame clones appear in the TCRdb table, and some are missing; sequencing was by immunoSEQ multiplex PCR. The repertoire holds over 150,000 clones, with roughly 87% as singletons. Sequencing input: PBMCs. The receptor set was obtained from a woman aged 25 to 39 in good health and CMV-seronegative.

The genes are TRBV4-3 and TRBJ2-7; 7 bases match TRBD1. J gave up 3 bases and V 1 base, and 9 bases lay outside the gene matches. CDR3 length: 16 amino acids. In germline, CDR1 is LGHNA, CDR2 YSLEER. CDR3: CASSQVGTVPLYEQYF. CDR3 sequence (DNA): TGCGCCAGCAGCCAAGTGGGGACAGTACCCCTCTACGAGCAGTACTTC.

The chain is built from TRBV5-1 and TRBJ2-5, with 7 bases identical to TRBD2. With the DNA end fitting TRBJ2-7 better, the J assignment may be wrong. The V gene's germline CDR1 is SGHRS and CDR2 YFSETQ. There are 17 residues in the CDR3. CDR3 in amino acids: CASSLAGGALGFYEQYF. In DNA form, the CDR3 reads TGCGCCAGCAGCTTGGCGGGAGGCGCCCTGGGTTTCTACGAGCAGTACTTC.

This clone was seen more than once but under ten times. The V call is TRBV10-1, the J call TRBJ1-1, with D tentatively TRBD1 (5 bases). Germline V gene lookup returns CDR1 WNHNN and CDR2 SYGVQD (reference sequence). CDR3 length equals 15 residues. Trimming stripped 6 bases from V and 4 bases from J, with 18 bases between. The CDR3: CASRGREAGVTEAFF. The CDR3 coding sequence is TGCGCCAGCAGAGGTCGTGAGGCGGGGGTCACTGAAGCTTTCTTT.

The chain combines TRBV19 with TRBJ1-5; 7 bases agree with TRBD1. The CDR3 runs 19 residues. V dropped 3 bases and J dropped 1; count of bases not matched to a gene: 15. Per germline, CDR1 LNHDA and CDR2 SQIVND (reference sequence). As DNA, the CDR3 is TGTGCCAGTAGTATTAGAGTACAGGGGAGGATCTTGAGCAATCAGCCCCAGCATTTT. It specifies CASSIRVQGRILSNQPQHF.

The CDR3 coding sequence is TGTGCCATTCGCCGCGGGACTAGCGGTCAAGAGACCCAGTACTTC. Residues: CAIRRGTSGQETQYF. The rearrangement uses TRBV10-3 and TRBJ2-5; 11 bases fit TRBD2. Germline V lookup: CDR1 ENHRY, CDR2 SYGVKD. This CDR3 has 15 amino acids. J gave up 2 bases and V 9 bases, and 8 bases lay outside the gene matches.

V is TRBV14 and J is TRBJ1-1; TRBD1 matches 9 bases. V was pared by 3 bases and J by 0 bases, with 5 bases of the junction left unmatched. Looked up from germline, CDR1 is SGHDN and CDR2 is FVKESK. This CDR3 contains 16 residues. CDR3 in DNA: TGTGCCAGCAGCCACCGGACAGGGGTCATGAACACTGAAGCTTTCTTT. As protein: CASSHRTGVMNTEAFF. The entire variable domain, with the rest obtained from reference TRBV14 and TRBJ1-1, is as follows: EAGVTQFPSHSVIEKGQTVTLRCDPISGHDNLYWYRRVMGKEIKFLLHFVKESKQDESGMPNNRFLAERTGGTYSTLKVQPAELEDSGVYFCASSHRTGVMNTEAFFGQGTRLTVV.

CDR3 region: CASSVVGGTVLKLFF. The CDR3 region has the DNA TGTGCCAGCAGCGTAGTTGGAGGTACGGTTTTGAAACTGTTTTTT. The V call is TRBV9, the J call TRBJ1-4, with unresolved D. Germline V lookup: CDR1 SGDLS, CDR2 YYNGEE. V lost 0 bases to trimming and J lost 11 bases, with 17 bases between them. The CDR3 is 15 amino acids.

The CDR3 reads CASSSYRGAMNTEAFF. The CDR3, as DNA: TGTGCCAGCAGCTCGTACAGGGGCGCCATGAACACTGAAGCTTTCTTT. This chain uses TRBV7-9 with TRBJ1-1; 7 bases fit TRBD1. Per germline, CDR1 SEHNR and CDR2 FQNEAQ (reference sequence). V trimming: 4 bases; J trimming: 0 bases; junction bases outside the gene matches: 8. CDR3 size: 16 residues.

The chain employs TRBV4-3 and TRBJ1-3; 12 bases align to TRBD1. Per germline, CDR1 LGHNA and CDR2 YSLEER. Unmatched junction bases numbered 5, after V lost 0 bases and J lost 5 bases. This CDR3 is 17 amino acids long. CDR3 residues: CASSQEGTGGARNTIYF. The CDR3 DNA sequence: TGCGCCAGCAGCCAAGAAGGGACAGGGGGCGCGAGAAACACCATATATTTT.

The genes are TRBV27 and TRBJ1-1; TRBD1 might be the D (6 bases). Trimming cost V 6 bases and J 4 bases, with 15 bases left between them. This CDR3 has 14 residues. In germline, CDR1 is MNHEY, CDR2 SMNVEV (reference sequence). The CDR3: CASSLTGSVTEAFF. CDR3 coding DNA: TGTGCCAGCAGCCTGACAGGTTCGGTCACTGAAGCTTTCTTT.

The V call is TRBV6-1, the J call TRBJ2-3; 8 bases agree with TRBD1. V was pared by 9 bases and J by 3 bases, with 11 bases of the junction left unmatched. CDR1 is MNHNS and CDR2 is SASEGT in the germline V gene. This CDR3 is built from 15 residues. For the CDR3, the DNA is TGTGCCAGAACTCTGGACAGGGCAAGGACAGATACGCAGTATTTT. It is translated as CARTLDRARTDTQYF.

This clone was observed a few times. The V gene is TRBV10-2, the J gene TRBJ1-4; the D gene is possibly TRBD1 (5 bases). The germline V gene encodes CDR1 WSHSY and CDR2 SAAADI. This CDR3 region has 12 residues. V gave up 4 bases and J gave up 12 bases, with 12 bases separating them. CDR3 coding DNA: TGCGCCAGCAGTGCACAGGCATGGGAACTGTTTTTT. This codes for CASSAQAWELFF.

The chain joins TRBV27 to TRBJ2-1, with 7 bases that match TRBD1. With V trimmed by 3 bases and J by 6 bases, 8 bases remained unmatched. This CDR3 is built from 15 residues. The germline V gene has CDR1 MNHEY and CDR2 SMNVEV (reference sequence). The chain's CDR3 is CASSLGYGQVNEQFF. The CDR3, as DNA: TGTGCCAGCAGTTTGGGGTATGGACAGGTCAATGAGCAGTTCTTC.

The rearrangement joins TRBV7-2 to TRBJ2-7; no clear D gene. There are 15 residues in the CDR3. Germline CDR1 is SGHTA and CDR2 is FQGNSA. V was trimmed by 1 base and J by 0 bases, leaving 10 bases between them. The CDR3 DNA is TGTGCCAGCAGCTTAGGGCCAGGTCCCTCCTACGAGCAGTACTTC. Amino acids: CASSLGPGPSYEQYF.

The rearrangement links TRBV19 to TRBJ2-7, with 8 bases aligning to TRBD2. Germline CDR1 reads LNHDA; CDR2 reads SQIVND (reference sequence). The CDR3 is 17 residues long. Unmatched junction bases numbered 12, after V lost 5 bases and J lost 0 bases. The CDR3 coding sequence is TGTGCCAGTAGTCGTTGGGGTAGCGGGATCAGCTCCTACGAGCAGTACTTC. Translated, it gives CASSRWGSGISSYEQYF.

This sequence joins TRBV5-6 and TRBJ1-2, with no clear D. The V gene lost 3 bases and the J gene lost 3 bases, with 18 bases spanning the gap. CDR3 length: 16 residues. Germline V gene data show CDR1 as SGHDT and CDR2 as YYEEEE. DNA of the CDR3: TGTGCCAGCAGCTCCAGAGCATCCTGGAGCGACTATGGCTACACCTTC. Its protein product is CASSSRASWSDYGYTF.

The chain couples TRBV27 to TRBJ2-7; unclear D gene. This CDR3 contains 16 residues. Germline-derived CDR1 and CDR2 are MNHEY and SMNVEV (reference sequence). V shed 2 bases and J shed 5 bases, with 19 bases lying between them. CDR3: CASSLPHRPGPHEQYF. The DNA of the CDR3 is TGTGCCAGCAGTTTACCTCACCGACCAGGCCCCCACGAGCAGTACTTC.

The chain recombines TRBV7-2 with TRBJ2-5; TRBD2 aligns across 7 bases. The CDR3 consists of 16 residues. From germline, CDR1 is SGHTA and CDR2 FQGNSA. Trimming at V came to 5 bases and at J to 3 bases, leaving 12 bases not matched to a gene. CDR3 nucleotide sequence: TGTGCCAGCAGCCGGGTTTGGGGGGGTGGGAAAGAGACCCAGTACTTC. Protein product: CASSRVWGGGKETQYF. Together with reference TRBV7-2 and TRBJ2-5, the CDR3 gives the full variable domain: GAGVSQSPSNKVTEKGKDVELRCDPISGHTALYWYRQSLGQGLEFLIYFQGNSAPDKSGLPSDRFSAERTGGSVSTLTIQRTQQEDSAVYLCASSRVWGGGKETQYFGPGTRLLVL.

The chain uses TRBV5-1 and TRBJ2-3; a possible D gene is TRBD1 (6 bases). Per germline, CDR1 SGHRS and CDR2 YFSETQ. The CDR3 is 14 residues long. The V gene lost 2 bases and the J gene lost 7 bases, with 14 bases spanning the gap. The CDR3 DNA reads as TGCGCCAGCAGCTTAGGGGGAGAGGGGAATACGCAGTATTTT. Translation gives CASSLGGEGNTQYF.

The rearrangement joins TRBV18 to TRBJ1-5; 11 bases map to TRBD1. The J segment lost 2 bases and the V segment lost 2 bases, leaving 5 bases of the junction unmatched. CDR3 size: 17 residues. CDR1 is KGHSH and CDR2 is LQKENI in the germline V gene. For the CDR3, the DNA is TGTGCCAGCTCACCAGGACAGGGGGCGTCTGGCAATCAGCCCCAGCATTTT. It codes for CASSPGQGASGNQPQHF.

This sequence joins TRBV5-1 and TRBJ2-7; weak D call: TRBD1 (6 bases). Germline assignment: CDR1 SGHRS and CDR2 YFSETQ. The CDR3 sequence is 14 residues long. V was pared by 7 bases and J by 0 bases, with 14 bases between. The CDR3 nucleotides are TGCGCCAGCGAAGAAACAGGGTCCTCCTACGAGCAGTACTTC. It codes for CASEETGSSYEQYF.

The chain links TRBV5-1 to TRBJ1-1; 8 positions match TRBD1. This CDR3 has 14 amino acids. V trimming: 5 bases; J trimming: 3 bases; junction bases outside the gene matches: 6. CDR1 is SGHRS and CDR2 is YFSETQ in the germline V gene. In DNA, the CDR3 is TGCGCCAGCAGATCCAGGGGGCGGCACACTGAAGCTTTCTTT. It yields the protein CASRSRGRHTEAFF.